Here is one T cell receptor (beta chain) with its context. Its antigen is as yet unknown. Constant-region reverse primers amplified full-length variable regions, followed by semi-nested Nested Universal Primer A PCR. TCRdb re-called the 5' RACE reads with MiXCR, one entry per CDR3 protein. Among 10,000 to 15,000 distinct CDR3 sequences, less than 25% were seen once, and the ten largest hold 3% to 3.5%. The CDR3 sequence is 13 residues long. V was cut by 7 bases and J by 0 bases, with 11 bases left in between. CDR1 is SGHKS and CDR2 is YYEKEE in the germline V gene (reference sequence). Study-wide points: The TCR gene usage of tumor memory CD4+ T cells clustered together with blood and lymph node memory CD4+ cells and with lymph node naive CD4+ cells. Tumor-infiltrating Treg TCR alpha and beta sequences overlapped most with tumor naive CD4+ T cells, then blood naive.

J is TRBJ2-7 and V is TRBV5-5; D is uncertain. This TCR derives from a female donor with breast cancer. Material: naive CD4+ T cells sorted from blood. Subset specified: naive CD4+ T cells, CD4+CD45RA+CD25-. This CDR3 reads CASCYRVSYEQYF. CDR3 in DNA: TGTGCCAGCTGCTATCGCGTCTCCTACGAGCAGTACTTC.